This is a list of T cell receptor beta chains from one sample in a study of Ad26.COV2.S vaccination and SARS-CoV-2 variants. Only in-frame clones appear in the TCRdb table, and some are missing; sequencing was by immunoSEQ multiplex PCR. In the table there are about 480,000 clones, around nine tenths of which are singletons. The sample was peripheral blood, taken in a trial of Ad26.COV2.S vaccine versus placebo. Receptors were obtained from a person aged 18-60 years who received the Ad26.COV2.S COVID-19 vaccine or a placebo. Each CDR3 is given with its conserved first and last residue. A D gene is named only where the DNA matches it firmly. Part of the rows lack a size; the others show once, few, many or a class for expanded clones.

>NA|TRBD1|TRBV28|TRBJ1-5
CASRSGRTGASPQHF
TGTGCCAGCAGGTCTGGGCGGACAGGGGCTTCTCCCCAGCATTTT
>NA|TRBD2|TRBV6-2/TRBV6-3|TRBJ2-1
CASSYSRRTSGYNEQFF
TGTGCCAGCAGTTACTCGAGGAGGACTAGCGGATACAATGAGCAGTTCTTC
>NA|TRBD1|TRBV6-5|TRBJ1-3
CASSYTGQGDTIYF
TGTGCCAGCAGTTACACGGGACAGGGCGACACCATATATTTT
>NA|NA|TRBV27|TRBJ2-3
CASSLGATQYF
TGTGCCAGCAGTTTGGGGGCGACGCAGTATTTT
>NA|NA|TRBV4-3|TRBJ2-7
CASSQEGTLVSEQYF
TGCGCCAGCAGCCAAGAGGGGACTTTGGTCTCCGAGCAGTACTTC
>NA|TRBD2|TRBV6-2/TRBV6-3|TRBJ2-7
CASSYGREGRYEQYF
TGTGCCAGCAGTTACGGGCGGGAGGGCCGCTACGAGCAGTACTTC
>many|NA|TRBV15|TRBJ1-2
CATSREYGDNYGYTF
TGTGCCACCAGCAGAGAGTATGGAGATAACTATGGCTACACCTTC
>NA|NA|TRBV5-4|TRBJ2-7
CASSLWPSYEQYF
TGTGCCAGCAGCTTGTGGCCTTCCTACGAGCAGTACTTC
>NA|NA|TRBV19|TRBJ2-2
CASSSAGGPHPGELFF
TGTGCCAGTAGCTCTGCTGGTGGGCCCCACCCCGGGGAGCTGTTTTTT
>NA|TRBD1|TRBV5-5|TRBJ1-5
CASSPQGQGGQPQHF
TGTGCCAGCAGCCCCCAGGGACAGGGAGGTCAGCCCCAGCATTTT
>NA|TRBD1|TRBV5-1|TRBJ2-1
CASTLGQNNEQFF
TGCGCCAGCACCCTGGGACAGAACAATGAGCAGTTCTTC
>NA|NA|TRBV27|TRBJ2-2
CASSLSGELFF
TGTGCCAGCAGTTTATCCGGGGAGCTGTTTTTT
>NA|NA|TRBV7-8|TRBJ2-7
CASSLEGGGSYEQYF
TGTGCCAGCAGCTTAGAGGGGGGAGGGTCCTACGAGCAGTACTTC
>NA|TRBD1|TRBV10-3|TRBJ1-6
CAISERGPINSPLHF
TGTGCCATCAGTGAAAGGGGGCCTATAAATTCACCCCTCCACTTT
>NA|NA|TRBV5-5|TRBJ1-3
CASSLREARSGNTIYF
TGTGCCAGCAGCTTGCGAGAAGCTAGGTCTGGAAACACCATATATTTT
>NA|NA|TRBV16|TRBJ1-3
CASTPTTANSGNTIYF
TGTGCCAGCACCCCAACGACAGCGAACTCTGGAAACACCATATATTTT
>NA|NA|TRBV3-1/TRBV3-2|TRBJ2-5
CASSRGLEQETQYF
TGTGCCAGCAGCCGCGGACTGGAGCAAGAGACCCAGTACTTC
>few|NA|TRBV5-1|TRBJ2-5
CASSLGPTQYF
TGCGCCAGCAGCTTGGGACCGACCCAGTACTTC
>many|TRBD1|TRBV2|TRBJ1-1
CASDRVNTEAFF
TGTGCCAGCGACAGGGTGAACACTGAAGCTTTCTTT
>NA|NA|TRBV20-1|TRBJ2-5
CSASYETQYF
TGCAGTGCTAGTTACGAGACCCAGTACTTC
>NA|NA|TRBV28|TRBJ1-2
CASGLHVTGRGYGYTF
TGTGCCAGCGGACTACACGTGACAGGTCGCGGCTATGGCTACACCTTC
>once|NA|TRBV28|TRBJ2-2
CASNVKGGLYGELFF
TGTGCCAGCAATGTAAAGGGGGGGTTATACGGGGAGCTGTTTTTT
>NA|NA|TRBV2|TRBJ1-4
CASTAQGGFSEKLFF
TGTGCCAGCACCGCTCAAGGGGGGTTTAGTGAAAAACTGTTTTTT
>NA|TRBD2|TRBV3-1/TRBV3-2|TRBJ2-5
CASSHLAGVEWTQYF
TGTGCCAGCAGCCACCTAGCGGGAGTAGAATGGACCCAGTACTTC
>NA|NA|TRBV5-1|TRBJ1-2
CASSVQASPLEGYGYTF
TGCGCCAGCAGCGTACAGGCGAGCCCTCTTGAAGGCTATGGCTACACCTTC
>NA|TRBD2|TRBV7-2|TRBJ2-2
CASSDRLAGYTGELFF
TGTGCCAGCAGCGATAGACTAGCGGGGTACACCGGGGAGCTGTTTTTT
>NA|NA|TRBV5-1|TRBJ1-1
CASSLVVSTEAFF
TGCGCCAGCAGCTTGGTTGTGAGCACTGAAGCTTTCTTT
>NA|NA|TRBV6-5|TRBJ1-2
CASRRTVTAYGYTF
TGTGCCAGCAGACGGACAGTGACAGCCTATGGCTACACCTTC
>NA|TRBD1|TRBV28|TRBJ2-7
CASREQGGAYEQYF
TGTGCCAGCAGGGAACAGGGGGGAGCCTACGAGCAGTACTTC
>NA|NA|TRBV7-6|TRBJ1-3
CASSSRGRGNTIYF
TGTGCCAGCAGCTCACGTGGGAGGGGAAACACCATATATTTT
>NA|NA|TRBV7-9|TRBJ2-1
CASSLDFSGNEQFF
TGTGCCAGCAGCTTAGATTTCTCGGGCAATGAGCAGTTCTTC
>NA|NA|TRBV7-2|TRBJ1-1
CASSLSAKTGTTTEAFF
TGTGCCAGCAGCCTCAGTGCAAAAACAGGGACTACCACTGAAGCTTTCTTT
>NA|NA|TRBV25-1|TRBJ1-2
CASTESGGIGSYTF
TGTGCCAGCACCGAGTCGGGGGGCATAGGGAGCTACACCTTC
>once|NA|TRBV5-1|TRBJ1-4
CASSLGAANEKLFF
TGCGCCAGCAGCTTGGGGGCTGCTAATGAAAAACTGTTTTTT
>NA|TRBD1|TRBV2|TRBJ2-2
CASSLTGSGRLTGELFF
TGTGCCAGCAGCCTGACAGGGTCGGGACGACTGACCGGGGAGCTGTTTTTT
>NA|NA|TRBV30|TRBJ1-6
CAWSVAGSGGSPLHF
TGTGCCTGGAGTGTTGCGGGGTCCGGGGGCTCACCCCTCCACTTT
>medium-sized|NA|TRBV4-2|TRBJ2-6
CASSQDASSGANVLTF
TGTGCCAGCAGCCAAGACGCGAGCTCTGGGGCCAACGTCCTGACTTTC
>NA|NA|TRBV19|TRBJ2-2
CASSIPGAGELFF
TGTGCCAGTAGTATTCCCGGGGCCGGGGAGCTGTTTTTT
>NA|NA|TRBV7-2|TRBJ1-4
CASSRALGADGKLFF
TGTGCCAGCAGCCGTGCCTTGGGGGCCGACGGAAAACTGTTTTTT
>NA|TRBD1|TRBV7-3|TRBJ2-2
CASSDRVTGRNTGELFF
TGTGCCAGTTCGGACAGGGTGACGGGAAGGAACACCGGGGAGCTGTTTTTT
>once|TRBD2|TRBV5-6|TRBJ2-5
CASSFTGLAGSQYF
TGTGCCAGCAGCTTTACGGGACTAGCGGGGTCCCAGTACTTC
>NA|NA|TRBV5-4|TRBJ1-2
CASHPGASNYGYTF
TGTGCCAGCCACCCCGGGGCCTCTAACTATGGCTACACCTTC
>NA|NA|TRBV5-1|TRBJ2-2
CASSPQIRDGGGELFF
TGCGCCAGCAGCCCTCAAATCCGGGATGGGGGCGGGGAGCTGTTTTTT
>NA|NA|TRBV28|TRBJ2-7
CASSLLPPDVEQYF
TGTGCCAGCAGTTTATTACCACCCGACGTCGAGCAGTACTTC
>NA|TRBD2|TRBV18|TRBJ2-2
CASSPLLAGESGELFF
TGTGCCAGCTCACCACTACTAGCGGGAGAATCCGGGGAGCTGTTTTTT
>NA|TRBD2|TRBV9|TRBJ2-3
CASNVGGSRADTQYF
TGTGCCAGCAACGTGGGCGGGAGTAGGGCAGATACGCAGTATTTT
>NA|TRBD1|TRBV30|TRBJ1-1
CAWSVSRKGGGRNTEAFF
TGTGCCTGGAGTGTAAGTCGAAAGGGAGGGGGCCGTAACACTGAAGCTTTCTTT
>NA|TRBD1|TRBV7-7|TRBJ2-2
CASSLEQTGLGTGELFF
TGTGCCAGCAGCTTAGAACAGACAGGGTTGGGAACCGGGGAGCTGTTTTTT
>NA|TRBD1|TRBV10-3|TRBJ1-1
CAIRKGQAEAFF
TGTGCCATCAGGAAGGGACAGGCTGAAGCTTTCTTT
>few|NA|TRBV4-1|TRBJ1-5
CASSQPTRQPQHF
TGCGCCAGCAGCCAACCTACAAGGCAGCCCCAGCATTTT
>NA|TRBD1|TRBV5-1|TRBJ2-2
CASSLESGTGYRNTGELFF
TGCGCCAGCAGCTTAGAGTCCGGGACAGGGTATCGGAACACCGGGGAGCTGTTTTTT
>NA|NA|TRBV11-3|TRBJ2-3
CASSFGRADTQYF
TGTGCCAGCAGCTTCGGGAGAGCAGATACGCAGTATTTT
>NA|NA|TRBV10-2|TRBJ1-1
CASSDNGRGVDTEAFF
TGCGCCAGCAGTGATAATGGGAGGGGGGTAGACACTGAAGCTTTCTTT
>NA|NA|TRBV4-2|TRBJ1-4
CASSQGGANEKLFF
TGTGCCAGCAGCCAAGGGGGTGCTAATGAAAAACTGTTTTTT
>many|NA|TRBV6-5|TRBJ1-1
CASSYGGRQVEAFF
TGTGCCAGCAGTTACGGGGGTAGACAGGTTGAAGCTTTCTTT
>few|TRBD2|TRBV7-2|TRBJ2-5
CASSFGGVMADYPETQYF
TGTGCCAGCAGCTTTGGGGGGGTAATGGCCGATTACCCAGAGACCCAGTACTTC
>once|NA|TRBV28|TRBJ1-3
CASSLWAGSSGNTIYF
TGTGCCAGCAGTTTATGGGCAGGGAGCTCTGGAAACACCATATATTTT